Shown below are 23 T cell receptor beta chains from a single sample sequenced in a study of PD-L1 blockade in urothelial cancer. Assay used: immunoSEQ multiplex PCR; TCRdb lists only in-frame clones, some missing. Among tens of thousands of clones listed, approximately 34% were seen once. Source: tumor tissue, taken before atezolizumab (anti-PD-L1) treatment. These receptors were obtained from a man between 60 and 75 years old with urothelial cancer.

The rearrangement links TRBV10-2 to TRBJ2-7; TRBD1 matches at 7 bases. CDR1 is WSHSY, CDR2 SAAADI, per germline. The CDR3 covers 15 residues. Trimming at V came to 6 bases and at J to 0 bases, leaving 8 bases not matched to a gene. This CDR3 reads CASRDLDRTSYEQYF. The CDR3 DNA reads TGCGCCAGCAGGGATCTGGACAGGACCTCCTACGAGCAGTACTTC.

The chain recombines TRBV19 with TRBJ1-5; 9 bases agree with TRBD1. Germline CDR1 reads LNHDA; CDR2 reads SQIVND (reference sequence). CDR3 length: 15 amino acids. Trimming at V came to 5 bases and at J to 4 bases, leaving 6 bases not matched to a gene. The CDR3 DNA sequence: TGTGCCAGTAGTTTCCCTGGGACAGGGAATCAGCCCCAGCATTTT. As protein: CASSFPGTGNQPQHF.

This clone showed up just a few times. The chain uses TRBV19 and TRBJ2-1; TRBD2 matches 7 bases. CDR1 is LNHDA and CDR2 is SQIVND in the germline V gene (reference sequence). The trim removed 5 bases at V and 3 bases at J, leaving 7 bases unmatched. The CDR3 length is 15 residues. CDR3: CASSPRQRGYNEQFF. Here the CDR3 DNA reads TGTGCCAGTAGTCCCCGTCAGCGGGGCTACAATGAGCAGTTCTTC.

For this clone: The junction departs from germline at one end; a sequencing error may be responsible. The chain employs TRBV6-8 and TRBJ2-1, with TRBD2 as a possible D gene (6 bases). The CDR3 totals 13 residues. In germline, CDR1 is MNHGY, CDR2 SAAAGT. The CDR3 here is CAISWGDYNEQFF. The CDR3 DNA sequence: TGTGCCATCAGTTGGGGGGATTACAATGAGCAGTTCTTC.

This clone was observed a few times. V is TRBV14 and J is TRBJ1-4; D gene unclear. CDR1 and CDR2 (germline): SGHDN, FVKESK. The CDR3 is 14 residues long. V was pared by 2 bases and J by 4 bases, with 8 bases between. The CDR3: CASSQTKINEKLFF. The CDR3 DNA reads as TGTGCCAGCAGCCAAACAAAGATTAATGAAAAACTGTTTTTT.

The chain carries TRBV11-3 and TRBJ2-3; TRBD1 or TRBD2 may be the D gene (6 bases each). The CDR3 spans 15 residues. V was pared by 0 bases and J by 3 bases, with 10 bases between. The V gene's germline CDR1 is SGHNT and CDR2 YENEEA. The CDR3 spells CASSLEGGGTDTQYF. In DNA form, the CDR3 reads TGTGCCAGCAGCTTAGAGGGGGGCGGTACAGATACGCAGTATTTT. Full variable domain (remainder filled in from reference TRBV11-3 and TRBJ2-3): EAGVVQSPRYKIIEKKQPVAFWCNPISGHNTLYWYLQNLGQGPELLIRYENEEAVDDSQLPKDRFSAERLKGVDSTLKIQPAELGDSAVYLCASSLEGGGTDTQYFGPGTRLTVL.

V usage is TRBV12-5 and J usage is TRBJ2-2; 7 positions match TRBD2. The CDR3 totals 14 residues. Germline CDR1 LGHNT, CDR2 FRNRAP. The junction had 9 bases not matched to a gene; V was cut back by 9 bases and J by 5 bases. CDR3 amino acids: CASQWRERTGELFF. CDR3 sequence (DNA): TGTGCTAGCCAGTGGCGGGAGAGAACCGGGGAGCTGTTTTTT.

The V gene is TRBV29-1, the J gene TRBJ1-2; no definite D call. Deletions cut 1 base from V and 1 base from J, with 7 bases between. In germline, CDR1 is SQVTM, CDR2 ANQGSEA. This CDR3 is 13 amino acids long. CDR3 DNA: TGCAGCGTTGAAGGGGAGTTTAACTATGGCTACACCTTC. Translation: CSVEGEFNYGYTF. The full variable domain, completed using reference TRBV29-1 and TRBJ1-2, is SAVISQKPSRDICQRGTSLTIQCQVDSQVTMMFWYRQQPGQSLTLIATANQGSEATYESGFVIDKFPISRPNLTFSTLTVSNMSPEDSSIYLCSVEGEFNYGYTFGSGTRLTVV.

J is TRBJ2-5 and V is TRBV10-2, with D perhaps given as TRBD1 or TRBD2 (5 bases each). V was trimmed by 1 base and J by 1 base, leaving 10 bases between them. Per germline, CDR1 WSHSY and CDR2 SAAADI. There are 15 residues in the CDR3. The CDR3 sequence: CASSEFGGPQETQYF. CDR3 nucleotides: TGCGCCAGCAGTGAGTTTGGGGGTCCCCAAGAGACCCAGTACTTC.

The chain employs TRBV6-8 and TRBJ2-2; TRBD1 aligns across 10 bases. V dropped 7 bases and J dropped 4; count of bases not matched to a gene: 3. Germline CDR1 and CDR2: MNHGY and SAAAGT. The CDR3 length is 14 residues. CDR3 sequence: CASIGTGVTGELFF. DNA of the CDR3: TGTGCCAGCATCGGGACAGGGGTCACCGGGGAGCTGTTTTTT.

Only a few counts were recorded for this clone. CDR3 DNA sequence: TGCGCCAGCAGCCAATTGGGGACAGGATCAGATACGCAGTATTTT. This sequence encodes CASSQLGTGSDTQYF. The genes are TRBV1 and TRBJ2-3; the table's D call, TRBD1, was not checked against the DNA. TRBV1 is recorded as a pseudogene. The length of the CDR3 is 15 residues.

The table lists this clone with a few counts. This chain joins TRBV7-7 and TRBJ1-1; D not certain. This CDR3 is built from 16 residues. Germline V CDR1 and CDR2: SSHAT, FNYEAQ (reference sequence). V shed 5 bases and J shed 0 bases, with 16 bases lying between them. CDR3 bases: TGTGCCAGCAGCCAGAGGGCGTTCCTCATGAACACTGAAGCTTTCTTT. As protein: CASSQRAFLMNTEAFF. The full variable domain, rest sourced from reference TRBV7-7 and TRBJ1-1, is GAGVSQSPRYKVTKRGQDVTLRCDPISSHATLYWYQQALGQGPEFLTYFNYEAQPDKSGLPSDRFSAERPEGSISTLTIQRTEQRDSAMYRCASSQRAFLMNTEAFFGQGTRLTVV.

This clone was seen many times. J is TRBJ2-2 and V is TRBV19; 7 nucleotides agree with TRBD1. CDR1 is LNHDA and CDR2 is SQIVND in the germline V gene (reference sequence). The junction had 7 bases not matched to a gene; V was cut back by 4 bases and J by 8 bases. The CDR3 is 14 residues long. CDR3 nucleotides: TGTGCCAGTAGTAGCGACAGGGTATCTGGGGAGCTGTTTTTT. Translated, it gives CASSSDRVSGELFF.

J is TRBJ2-7 and V is TRBV28; 7 bases match TRBD1. Germline trimming cut 5 bases from V and 1 base from J; bases unmatched to any gene: 8. Germline values: CDR1 MDHEN, CDR2 SYDVKM. The CDR3 spans 15 residues. CDR3 nucleotides: TGTGCCAGCAGTATCCCCGACAGGGCGTCCTACGAGCAGTACTTC. Its protein is CASSIPDRASYEQYF. The whole variable domain, remainder taken from reference TRBV28 and TRBJ2-7, is DVKVTQSSRYLVKRTGEKVFLECVQDMDHENMFWYRQDPGLGLRLIYFSYDVKMKEKGDIPEGYSVSREKKERFSLILESASTNQTSMYLCASSIPDRASYEQYFGPGTRLTVT.

This chain links TRBV30 with TRBJ1-2, with D perhaps TRBD1 (6 bases). This CDR3 spans 15 amino acids. V gave up 7 bases and J gave up 0 bases, with 18 bases separating them. Looked up from germline, CDR1 is GTSNPN and CDR2 is SVGIG (reference sequence). The DNA for the CDR3 is TGTGCCTTGCGAAGGTCAGGGGCCTCTAACTATGGCTACACCTTC. It encodes CALRRSGASNYGYTF.

This clone has only a few counts. The V gene is TRBV6-7, the J gene TRBJ2-3; tentatively, D is TRBD2 (6 bases). TRBV6-7 carries the ORF label, with uncertain function. The CDR3 consists of 16 residues. V was trimmed by 5 bases and J by 0 bases, leaving 15 bases between them. CDR3 coding DNA: TGTGCCAGCAGTGCCCGGGACTCCTCTAGCACAGATACGCAGTATTTT. Its protein product is CASSARDSSSTDTQYF.

This clone was recorded a few times. The DNA contains a base that is ambiguous or unread; its residue becomes X. This chain uses TRBV7-5 with TRBJ1-2. TRBV7-5 is listed as a pseudogene. This CDR3 is built from 14 residues. The CDR3 sequence is CASSLDGGXYGYTF. For the CDR3, the DNA is TGTGCCAGCAGCTTAGATGGGGGGKGGTATGGCTACACCTTC.

CDR3 sequence: CASSTTGGNQPQHF. DNA for the CDR3: TGTGCCAGCTCCACGACAGGGGGCAATCAGCCCCAGCATTTT. The rearrangement links TRBV18 to TRBJ1-5; 8 bases are a match to TRBD1. With 6 bases clipped from V and 2 bases from J, the junction kept 3 bases outside the gene matches. Germline V gene sequence: CDR1 KGHSH, CDR2 LQKENI. The CDR3 is made up of 14 amino acids.

This chain joins TRBV19 and TRBJ1-5; 7 bases align to TRBD1. This CDR3 has 16 amino acids. Trimming removed 7 bases from V and 0 bases from J; junction bases left unmatched: 9. Germline CDR1 reads LNHDA; CDR2 reads SQIVND (reference sequence). CDR3 sequence: CASTDGGQISNQPQHF. CDR3 DNA sequence: TGTGCCAGTACGGATGGGGGACAGATTAGCAATCAGCCCCAGCATTTT.

This clone appeared a few times. The chain is built from TRBV6-8 and TRBJ2-7, with TRBD2 as a possible D gene (6 bases). CDR1 is MNHGY and CDR2 is SAAAGT in the germline V gene. This CDR3 comprises 13 residues. The germline V and J ends were trimmed by 5 bases and 3 bases, with 11 bases remaining between them. CDR3 sequence (DNA): TGTGCCAGCAGTAGGGACTCATACTACGAGCAGTACTTC. Protein product: CASSRDSYYEQYF.

This clone was found many times. The chain carries TRBV7-4 and TRBJ1-1; TRBD1 matches 7 bases. The CDR3 is made up of 14 amino acids. V was pared by 5 bases and J by 1 base, with 4 bases of the junction left unmatched. Per germline, CDR1 SGHVT and CDR2 SQSDAQ. The CDR3 DNA reads as TGTGCCAGCAGCCCTCAGGGGGAGAACACTGAAGCTTTCTTT. Translating it yields CASSPQGENTEAFF.

This clone turned up a few times. This chain joins TRBV30 and TRBJ2-1; tentative D call: TRBD2 (7 bases). Trimming stripped 0 bases from V and 11 bases from J, with 23 bases between. This CDR3 is 16 amino acids long. Germline-derived CDR1 and CDR2 are GTSNPN and SVGIG (reference sequence). This chain's CDR3 is CAWSVRGGAGAGKQFF. CDR3 bases: TGTGCCTGGAGTGTACGTGGCGGCGCGGGGGCCGGGAAGCAGTTCTTC.

This clone was seen once. V and J are TRBV18 and TRBJ2-7, with D unresolved. The CDR3 spans 13 residues. Per the germline V gene, CDR1 is KGHSH and CDR2 is LQKENI. V gave up 3 bases and J gave up 6 bases, with 12 bases separating them. CDR3 residues: CASSPIASGEQYF. DNA for the CDR3: TGTGCCAGCTCACCGATTGCATCGGGCGAGCAGTACTTC. Full variable domain (missing parts from reference TRBV18 and TRBJ2-7): NAGVMQNPRHLVRRRGQEARLRCSPMKGHSHVYWYRQLPEEGLKFMVYLQKENIIDESGMPKERFSAEFPKEGPSILRIQQVVRGDSAAYFCASSPIASGEQYFGPGTRLTVT.